This TCR beta chain was recorded in a study of tumor and adjacent non-tumor tissue in lung cancer. Broader study findings: Significantly higher TCR diversity was found in tumor than normal lung.

The library came from three nested PCR rounds adapted from ARM-PCR protocols. A single record per CDR3 protein comes from TCRdb applying MiXCR to the multiplex PCR reads. This sample has about 43,000 distinct CDR3 sequences, with roughly 60% found just once. Looked up from germline, CDR1 is MNHNS and CDR2 is SASEGT. The CDR3 contains 14 residues. To note about this clonotype: The antigen is undetermined. One junction end disagrees with the germline gene, perhaps due to a read error.

This sample's RNA came from whole unsorted tissue. Distant lung tissue was collected more than 3 cm away from the tumor edge. This chain uses TRBV6-1 with TRBJ2-1, with 9 positions matching TRBD2. The specimen was distant non-tumor lung tissue. The clonotype originates from a man aged 50 or older with non-small cell lung cancer. CDR3 protein: CASTDSGSYYEQFF. CDR3 DNA sequence: TGTGCCAGCACCGATAGCGGGAGCTACTATGAGCAGTTCTTC.